This is a list of T cell receptor beta chains from one sample in a study of human T cells and chemical hapten exposure. One entry per CDR3 protein, called by TCRdb with MiXCR from the 5' RACE reads. This sample yields about 140,000 distinct CDR3 sequences, of which roughly 4% are seen a single time; 1.3% to 1.5% belongs to the top ten. Receptors were obtained from a female donor in good health. CDR3s include the opening cysteine and the closing phenylalanine or tryptophan. D genes are given only for firm matches. Not every row has a clone size; where given, it reads once, few, many or a size class.

V,length,D,J,size,CDR3,DNA
TRBV12-3/TRBV12-4,19,TRBD1,TRBJ1-5,many,CASSLARWAEEGAVRPQHF,TGTGCCAGCAGTTTAGCGCGTTGGGCCGAGGAGGGGGCGGTGCGTCCCCAGCATTTT
TRBV20-1,16,-,TRBJ2-3,many,CSATFPLLGVPDTQYF,TGCAGTGCTACCTTCCCACTCCTCGGGGTCCCAGATACGCAGTATTTT
TRBV20-1,16,-,TRBJ2-3,-,CSARDPWGDRADTQYF,TGCAGTGCTAGAGACCCGTGGGGGGATAGAGCAGATACGCAGTATTTT
TRBV24-1,15,TRBD2,TRBJ2-3,many,CATSDPSAGADTQYF,TGTGCCACCAGTGATCCATCAGCGGGGGCAGATACGCAGTATTTT
TRBV11-2,16,-,TRBJ1-4,many,CASSPLNRATNEKLFF,TGTGCCAGCAGCCCCCTTAACAGGGCAACTAATGAAAAACTGTTTTTT
TRBV3-1,16,TRBD1,TRBJ2-1,many,CASSQDRDRCYNEQFF,TGTGCCAGCAGCCAAGACCGGGACAGGTGCTACAATGAGCAGTTCTTC
TRBV7-9,13,TRBD1,TRBJ1-4,many,CASSRTGDEKLFF,TGTGCCAGCAGCCGGACAGGGGATGAAAAACTGTTTTTT
TRBV6-1,13,-,TRBJ1-2,many,CASSDPSRHGYTF,TGTGCCAGCAGTGACCCATCTCGTCATGGCTACACCTTC
TRBV3-1,14,-,TRBJ2-5,-,CASTPWASQETQYF,TGTGCCAGCACCCCTTGGGCATCCCAAGAGACCCAGTACTTC
TRBV2,12,-,TRBJ1-4,many,CASRARVEKLFF,TGTGCCAGCAGGGCCCGTGTTGAAAAACTGTTTTTT
TRBV5-1,15,TRBD2,TRBJ2-5,few,CASSSRGGPLETQYF,TGCGCCAGCAGCTCCCGGGGGGGGCCGTTAGAGACCCAGTACTTC
TRBV6-4,15,TRBD2,TRBJ2-1,medium-sized,CASSDSSGSYNEQFF,TGTGCCAGCAGTGACTCTAGCGGGTCCTACAATGAGCAGTTCTTC
TRBV5-6,13,-,TRBJ1-2,many,CASSLGIGNGYTF,TGTGCCAGCAGCTTGGGAATAGGGAATGGCTACACCTTC
TRBV2,15,TRBD1,TRBJ2-3,few,CASSYRDRSADTQYF,TGTGCCAGCAGCTACCGGGACAGGAGCGCAGATACGCAGTATTTT
TRBV4-2,16,TRBD2,TRBJ2-2,few,CASSQVSGACTGELFF,TGTGCCAGCAGCCAAGTTAGCGGGGCCTGCACCGGGGAGCTGTTTTTT
TRBV18,16,-,TRBJ2-7,many,CASSPTSQGKVYEQYF,TGTGCCAGCTCACCTACCTCTCAGGGGAAGGTCTACGAGCAGTACTTC
TRBV6-1,13,TRBD1,TRBJ2-7,many,CATMTGETYEQYF,TGTGCCACCATGACAGGGGAGACGTACGAGCAGTACTTC
TRBV7-8,15,-,TRBJ2-3,many,CASSSRTAPTDTQYF,TGTGCCAGCAGCTCCCGGACAGCACCCACAGATACGCAGTATTTT
TRBV14,14,-,TRBJ1-1,many,CASSPPGAGTEAFF,TGTGCCAGCAGCCCCCCAGGGGCGGGTACTGAAGCTTTCTTT
TRBV5-1,16,TRBD1,TRBJ2-7,many,CASSSPDRGATYEQYF,TGCGCCAGCAGCTCACCGGACAGGGGCGCAACCTACGAGCAGTACTTC
TRBV13,15,-,TRBJ1-2,many,CASSRGGQGFYGYTF,TGTGCCAGCAGTCGTGGGGGGCAGGGATTTTATGGCTACACCTTC
TRBV19,15,-,TRBJ1-5,many,CASIPGGTGNQPQHF,TGTGCCAGTATTCCCGGGGGGACGGGGAATCAGCCCCAGCATTTT
TRBV6-1,18,TRBD2,TRBJ2-3,few,CASSEVGTSGLITDTQYF,TGTGCCAGCAGTGAAGTAGGGACTAGCGGTTTGATCACAGATACGCAGTATTTT
TRBV12-3/TRBV12-4,15,TRBD2,TRBJ2-1,many,CASSNSGGGLNEQFF,TGTGCCAGCAGCAACAGCGGGGGAGGCCTTAATGAGCAGTTCTTC
TRBV28,14,-,TRBJ2-5,many,CASSPGGMQETQYF,TGTGCCAGCTCCCCCGGCGGGATGCAAGAGACCCAGTACTTC
TRBV4-2,14,TRBD1,TRBJ2-7,many,CASTTRQGAYEQYF,TGTGCCAGCACCACAAGGCAGGGGGCCTACGAGCAGTACTTC
TRBV7-9,12,-,TRBJ1-5,many,CASNNGGLPQHF,TGTGCCAGCAACAACGGTGGGCTGCCCCAGCATTTT
TRBV4-2,17,-,TRBJ1-3,many,CASSHNYRTATGNTIYF,TGTGCCAGCAGCCATAATTACCGGACAGCTACTGGAAACACCATATATTTT